A selection of T cell receptor beta chains follows, all from one sample in a study of cytomegalovirus exposure and HLA in healthy donors. Assay: immunoSEQ multiplex PCR; the TCRdb copy retains only in-frame clones and omits some. The repertoire holds 150,000 to 200,000 clones, with around 86% as singletons. The sequenced sample was PBMCs. The receptors originated from a woman aged 45-60 years in good health and CMV-seropositive. Both conserved end residues are part of each CDR3. The D gene is left open where the match is weak. Some rows mark clone size as missing; the rest say once, few, many or name a class of expanded clone.

clone_size | d_call | j_call | v_call | cdr3_nt | cdr3_aa
- | - | TRBJ2-2 | TRBV19 | TGTGCCAGTAGTAGTTGGAGCAGGGGGAGGACCGGGGAGCTGTTTTTT | CASSSWSRGRTGELFF
- | TRBD1 | TRBJ2-1 | TRBV5-5 | TGTGCCAGCAGCTTAACAGGGGGCACGGGGTATGAGCAGTTCTTC | CASSLTGGTGYEQFF
- | - | TRBJ1-2 | TRBV5-1 | TGCGCCAGCTCTACAGGCCTCTATGGCTACACCTTC | CASSTGLYGYTF
- | - | TRBJ2-7 | TRBV13 | TGTGCCAGCAGCTCCGGGGAGGTGGCTTCCTACGAGCAGTACTTC | CASSSGEVASYEQYF
once | TRBD2 | TRBJ2-2 | TRBV7-3 | TGTGCCAGCAGCATAAATAGCGGGAGGGATACCGGGGAGCTGTTTTTT | CASSINSGRDTGELFF
- | TRBD2 | TRBJ2-7 | TRBV14 | TGTGCCAGCAGCCAAGGCGGACTAGGAGTTTCCTACGAGCAGTACTTC | CASSQGGLGVSYEQYF
few | - | TRBJ1-2 | TRBV28 | TGTGCCAGCAGTTTAACCACAGGACGGAACGGCTACACCTTC | CASSLTTGRNGYTF
- | - | TRBJ2-1 | TRBV4-3 | TGCGCCAGCAGCCAAGATCGGTCCCACAATGAGCAGTTCTTC | CASSQDRSHNEQFF
- | TRBD2 | TRBJ2-5 | TRBV9 | TGTGCCAGCAGCGAGGGACTAGCGGGGACCCAGTACTTC | CASSEGLAGTQYF
- | - | TRBJ2-1 | TRBV9 | TGTGCCAGCAGCGTATCTCTGGGAGGAGATAATGAGCAGTTCTTC | CASSVSLGGDNEQFF
- | TRBD2 | TRBJ2-2 | TRBV28 | TGTGCCAGCAGTCCAGGGACTAGCGGGTACACCGGGGAGCTGTTTTTT | CASSPGTSGYTGELFF
- | TRBD2 | TRBJ2-1 | TRBV10-2 | TGCGCCAGCAGGAGACTAGCGGGGTTATACAATGAGCAGTTCTTC | CASRRLAGLYNEQFF
- | - | TRBJ2-1 | TRBV7-2 | TGTGCCAGCAGCCGCGACAGATATGGGCAGTTCTTC | CASSRDRYGQFF
- | TRBD2 | TRBJ2-5 | TRBV5-1 | TGCGCCAGCAGCTTGGCGGGGGAGGGGGAGACCCAGTACTTC | CASSLAGEGETQYF
- | - | TRBJ2-7 | TRBV28 | TGTGCCAGCAGCCCCCCAGGGCGGGGGCAGTACGAGCAGTACTTC | CASSPPGRGQYEQYF
- | - | TRBJ2-6 | TRBV28 | TGTGCCAGCAGTTATAATCCTGGGGCCAACGTCCTGACTTTC | CASSYNPGANVLTF
- | TRBD2 | TRBJ2-3 | TRBV18 | TGTGCCAGCTCACCAAGGACTAGCGGGGGGTCCCGCACAGATACGCAGTATTTT | CASSPRTSGGSRTDTQYF
- | - | TRBJ2-4 | TRBV21-1 | TGTGCCAGCAGCAAAGGACCGACAGGGATTAGCAACATTCAGTACTTC | CASSKGPTGISNIQYF
- | TRBD1 | TRBJ1-2 | TRBV28 | TGTGCCAGCAGTTCCTTACAGGGGCGGAAGGGCTACACCTTC | CASSSLQGRKGYTF
few | - | TRBJ1-1 | TRBV5-8 | TGTGCCAGCAGCTTAGGTGCGGCCCGGGAAGCTTTCTTT | CASSLGAAREAFF
- | - | TRBJ2-3 | TRBV11-3 | TGTGCCAGCAGCCCTGGGGGCCTAGCGGCCCAGAGAGATACGCAGTATTTT | CASSPGGLAAQRDTQYF
once | - | TRBJ2-7 | TRBV4-3 | TGCGCCAGCAGCCAAGATCTCAGCGGGTTCGCCTACGAGCAGTACTTC | CASSQDLSGFAYEQYF
- | TRBD1 | TRBJ2-1 | TRBV5-1 | TGCGCCAGCAGCCTTGGGACAGGGGGTAGGGAGCAGTTCTTC | CASSLGTGGREQFF
- | - | TRBJ2-1 | TRBV28 | TGTGCCAGCAGTTCCCGGGAGAGGGTTTACAATGAGCAGTTCTTC | CASSSRERVYNEQFF
few | - | TRBJ2-5 | TRBV7-2 | TGTGCCAGCAGCCCGAACGGGGGTTCAGAGACCCAGTACTTC | CASSPNGGSETQYF
- | TRBD2 | TRBJ2-3 | TRBV5-4 | TGTGCCAGCAGCTTTGGGATAGCGGGGACTAGCACAGATACGCAGTATTTT | CASSFGIAGTSTDTQYF
- | TRBD2 | TRBJ2-2 | TRBV7-7 | TGTGCTAGCAGCCCCCGGGTGATAGCGGGAGTCGCGAACACCGGGGAGCTGTTTTTT | CASSPRVIAGVANTGELFF
- | TRBD2 | TRBJ2-5 | TRBV5-4 | TGTGCCAGCAAACTAGCGGGCCTACAAGAGACCCAGTACTTC | CASKLAGLQETQYF
once | TRBD2 | TRBJ2-3 | TRBV10-1 | TGCGCCAGCAGCGGACTAGCGGAAGGGACGCAGTATTTT | CASSGLAEGTQYF
- | - | TRBJ1-5 | TRBV30 | TGTGCCGGGGGGGTGGAGCACAATCAGCCCCAGCATTTT | CAGGVEHNQPQHF
- | - | TRBJ1-5 | TRBV7-9 | TGTGCCAGCAGCTTGGGGGGGGTGGATCAGCCCCAGCATTTT | CASSLGGVDQPQHF
once | TRBD2 | TRBJ2-6 | TRBV19 | TGTGCCAGTTCTCCCCCCCCCGGGACTATCTACTCTGGGGCCAACGTCCTGACTTTC | CASSPPPGTIYSGANVLTF
few | TRBD1 | TRBJ1-1 | TRBV6-6 | TGTGCCAGTCTTACAGGGGGCACTGAAGCTTTCTTT | CASLTGGTEAFF
- | TRBD1 | TRBJ1-3 | TRBV5-5 | TGTGCCAGCAGCATCTCGACCGGGACAGGGATGGACACCATATATTTT | CASSISTGTGMDTIYF
- | - | TRBJ1-6 | TRBV28 | TGTGCCAGCAGTCTACCCACCCTTGAGGCACCCCTCCACTTT | CASSLPTLEAPLHF
- | TRBD2 | TRBJ2-1 | TRBV5-4 | TGTGCCAGCAGCTTGGCGGGACTAGCGGGTTACAATGAGCAGTTCTTC | CASSLAGLAGYNEQFF
- | - | TRBJ1-5 | TRBV5-6 | TGTGCCAGCAGCTCCGGGACTACTACCAATCAGCCCCAGCATTTT | CASSSGTTTNQPQHF
- | TRBD2 | TRBJ2-7 | TRBV27 | TGTGCCAGCAGTTTAAGGGGCACTAGCGGGAGGCCTACGAACCCCTACGAGCAGTACTTC | CASSLRGTSGRPTNPYEQYF
- | - | TRBJ1-2 | TRBV9 | TGTGCCAGCAGCTCTTCAGGGCTTGGCTACACCTTC | CASSSSGLGYTF
- | TRBD1 | TRBJ1-5 | TRBV2 | TGTGCCAGCACCAGGACGGGGACAGGGAATCAGCCCCAGCATTTT | CASTRTGTGNQPQHF
- | TRBD2 | TRBJ2-3 | TRBV7-9 | TGTTCCAGCAGCCGGAGCGGGAGGACTAGCACAGATACGCAGTATTTT | CSSSRSGRTSTDTQYF
- | - | TRBJ2-3 | TRBV6-5 | TGTGCCAGCAGTCGAGGATCAGATACGCAGTATTTT | CASSRGSDTQYF